The sequence of this T cell receptor beta chain was determined in a study of blood T cell repertoires in COVID-19 (dated by TCRdb to between 2020 and 2021). Background for the entire study: The collaborator samples originated in the United States, Italy and Spain and spanned the acute and convalescent phases of COVID-19. The repertoires were released in a freely available public database intended as a resource for research on the immune response to SARS-CoV-2. Deeply sampled blood TCRbeta repertoires from subjects exposed to, actively infected with, or recovered from COVID-19 were included in the dataset. Nearly every sample came with metadata listing a de-identified subject ID, COVID-19 status, age in years and sex. The material from the prospective study consisted of cDNA or gDNA derived from T cells, B-cell-depleted T cells, or PBMCs. HLA class I and class II types, where available, came from metadata supplied by the sample provider rather than from assay-based typing. The samples were drawn from the first 160 participants of the ongoing ImmuneRACE study and from 1,254 subjects provided by 6 global collaborators.

About this clone itself: It has no known antigen specificity. Base qualities are not recorded, but no much larger clone differs from it by a single base.

Enrolling through a virtual design, the prospective study's participants ranged in age from roughly 18 to 89 years and lived across about two dozen United States geographic areas. To assign participants to cohorts, the prospective study relied on clinical history that participants themselves reported in a screening survey and a study questionnaire. Mobile phlebotomists in the prospective study collected whole blood, serum and a nasopharyngeal or oropharyngeal swab from every participant. Over a roughly two-month period, participants in the prospective study had the option of providing additional blood draws and questionnaires. Blood samples from the prospective study were shipped frozen or at room temperature prior to DNA extraction. General findings and caveats noted by the study authors: The amount of clinical and demographic metadata varied by source and participant and was provided uncurated.

The germline V end is reduced by 2 bases and the J end by 5 bases; junction bases left unmatched: 6. Reading from cysteine to phenylalanine, the CDR3 counts 14 amino acids. CDR3 DNA is the only sequence kept; it has 42 bases, read in frame from the first base. CDR1 WSHSY and CDR2 SAAADI are derived from the germline V gene. TCRbeta CDR3 regions were amplified from genomic DNA by means of the immunoSEQ Assay, a bias-controlled multiplex PCR. Processing in the source paper ran as follows. Within the assay, amplification of reference gene primers was used to estimate how many nucleated cells each sample contained. Sequence reads were collapsed and filtered to measure the absolute abundance of every unique TCRbeta CDR3 rearrangement. Productive Simpson clonality was computed per sample as the square root of Simpson's diversity index over productive rearrangements. The source is immuneACCESS, and TCRdb retained only in-frame sequences with V and J called. Part of the clones is not carried over; for the studies checked, unresolved V genes explain less than half of this, and the remainder is unexplained. V and J calls plus clone size are reproduced from that table; the DNA served to infer D and trimming. The sample yields 300,000 to 400,000 clones; 88% were counted once. Around 0.91% of the sample comes from the top ten.

In this chain, TRBV10-2 is recombined with TRBJ2-7; 7 junctional bases match TRBD1. The sequence was obtained from a woman in her 30s with acute COVID-19. The sequenced sample was PBMCs or T cells enriched from blood (not recorded which). The DNA sequence is TGCGCCAGCAGTGAGCCGGACAGGCGGGACGAGCAGTACTTC. Protein translation: CASSEPDRRDEQYF.